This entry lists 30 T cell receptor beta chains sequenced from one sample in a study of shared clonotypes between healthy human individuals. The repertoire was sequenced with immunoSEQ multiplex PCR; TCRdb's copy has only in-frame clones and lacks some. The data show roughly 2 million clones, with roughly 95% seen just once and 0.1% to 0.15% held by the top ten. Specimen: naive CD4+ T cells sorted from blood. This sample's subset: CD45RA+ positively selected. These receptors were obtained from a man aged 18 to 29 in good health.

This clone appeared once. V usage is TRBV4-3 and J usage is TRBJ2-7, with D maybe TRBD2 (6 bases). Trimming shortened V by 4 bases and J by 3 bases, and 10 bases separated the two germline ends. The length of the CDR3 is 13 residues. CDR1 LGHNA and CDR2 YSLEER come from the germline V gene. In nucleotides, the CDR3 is TGCGCCAGCAGCCCCCAGGAGGGCTACGAGCAGTACTTC. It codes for CASSPQEGYEQYF.

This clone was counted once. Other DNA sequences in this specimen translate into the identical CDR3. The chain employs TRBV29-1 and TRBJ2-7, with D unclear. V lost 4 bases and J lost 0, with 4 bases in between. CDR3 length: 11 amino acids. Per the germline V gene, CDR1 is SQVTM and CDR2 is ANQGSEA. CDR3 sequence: CSVASSYEQYF. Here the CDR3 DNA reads TGCAGCGTTGCTAGCTCCTACGAGCAGTACTTC.

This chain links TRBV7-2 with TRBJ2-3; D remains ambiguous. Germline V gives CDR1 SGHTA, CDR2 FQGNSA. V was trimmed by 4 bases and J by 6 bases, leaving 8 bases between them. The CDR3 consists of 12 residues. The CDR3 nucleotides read TGTGCCAGCAGCTCCAGTTTCGATACGCAGTATTTT. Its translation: CASSSSFDTQYF.

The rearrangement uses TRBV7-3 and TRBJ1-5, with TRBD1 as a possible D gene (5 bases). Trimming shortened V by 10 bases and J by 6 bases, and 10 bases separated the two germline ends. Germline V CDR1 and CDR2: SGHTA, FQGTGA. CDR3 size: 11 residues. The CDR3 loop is CATGAFQPQHF. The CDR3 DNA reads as TGTGCCACCGGGGCCTTTCAGCCCCAGCATTTT.

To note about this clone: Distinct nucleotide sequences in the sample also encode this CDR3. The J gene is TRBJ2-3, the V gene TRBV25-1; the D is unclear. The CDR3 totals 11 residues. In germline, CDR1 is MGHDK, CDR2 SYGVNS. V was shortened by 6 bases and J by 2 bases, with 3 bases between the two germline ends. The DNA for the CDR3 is TGTGCCAGCAGATTCACAGATACGCAGTATTTT. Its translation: CASRFTDTQYF.

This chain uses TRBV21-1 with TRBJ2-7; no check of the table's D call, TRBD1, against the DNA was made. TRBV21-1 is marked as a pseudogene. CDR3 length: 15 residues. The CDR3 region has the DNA TGTGCCAGCAGCAAGCGGGACAGGGGGCCGTACGAGCAGTACTTC. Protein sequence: CASSKRDRGPYEQYF.

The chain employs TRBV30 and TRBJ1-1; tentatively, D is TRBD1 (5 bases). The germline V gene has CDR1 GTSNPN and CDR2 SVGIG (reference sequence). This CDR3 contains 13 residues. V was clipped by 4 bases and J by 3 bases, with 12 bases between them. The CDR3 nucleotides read TGTGCCTGGACTTACGGGGCGGACACTGAAGCTTTCTTT. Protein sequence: CAWTYGADTEAFF.

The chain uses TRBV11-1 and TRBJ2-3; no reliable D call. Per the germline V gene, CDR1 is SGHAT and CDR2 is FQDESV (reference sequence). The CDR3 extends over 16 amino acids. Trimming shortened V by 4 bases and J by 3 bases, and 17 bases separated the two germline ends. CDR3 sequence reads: CASSSGSLLGTDTQYF. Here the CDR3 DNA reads TGTGCCAGCAGCTCTGGGTCGCTATTAGGAACAGATACGCAGTATTTT.

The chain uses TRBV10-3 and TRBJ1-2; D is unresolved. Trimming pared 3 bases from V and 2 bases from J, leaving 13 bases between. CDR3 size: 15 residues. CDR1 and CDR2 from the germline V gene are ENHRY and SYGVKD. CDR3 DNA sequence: TGTGCCATCAGTGATCTCTTGCCAACAAACTATGGCTACACCTTC. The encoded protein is CAISDLLPTNYGYTF.

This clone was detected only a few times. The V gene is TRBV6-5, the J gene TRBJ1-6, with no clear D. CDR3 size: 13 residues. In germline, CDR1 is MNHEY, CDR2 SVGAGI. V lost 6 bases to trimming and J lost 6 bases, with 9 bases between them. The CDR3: CASRGRTNSPLHF. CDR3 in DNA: TGTGCCAGCAGAGGACGGACTAATTCACCCCTCCACTTT.

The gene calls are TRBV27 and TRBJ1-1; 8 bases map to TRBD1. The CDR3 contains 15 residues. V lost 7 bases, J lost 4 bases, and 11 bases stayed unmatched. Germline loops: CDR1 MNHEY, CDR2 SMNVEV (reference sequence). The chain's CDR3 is CASTNLDRGTTEAFF. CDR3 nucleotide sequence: TGTGCCAGCACCAACCTAGACAGGGGTACCACTGAAGCTTTCTTT.

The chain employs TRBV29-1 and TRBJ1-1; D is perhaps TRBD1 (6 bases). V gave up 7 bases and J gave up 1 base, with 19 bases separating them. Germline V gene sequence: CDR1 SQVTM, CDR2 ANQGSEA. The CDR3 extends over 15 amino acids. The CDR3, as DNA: TGCAGCGCCGGAGTGGCAGGGGTGGAGAACACTGAAGCTTTCTTT. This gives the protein CSAGVAGVENTEAFF.

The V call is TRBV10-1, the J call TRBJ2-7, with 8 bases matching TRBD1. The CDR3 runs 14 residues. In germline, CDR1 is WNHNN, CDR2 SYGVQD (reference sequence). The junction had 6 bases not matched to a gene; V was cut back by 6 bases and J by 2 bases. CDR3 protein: CASSHGTGPYEQYF. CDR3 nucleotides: TGCGCCAGCAGCCACGGGACAGGTCCCTACGAGCAGTACTTC.

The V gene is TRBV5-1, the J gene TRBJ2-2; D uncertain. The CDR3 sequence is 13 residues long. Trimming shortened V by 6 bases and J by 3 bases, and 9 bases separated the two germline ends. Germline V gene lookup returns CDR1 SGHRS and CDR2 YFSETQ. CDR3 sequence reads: CASKMSDTGELFF. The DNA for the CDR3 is TGCGCCAGCAAGATGTCGGACACCGGGGAGCTGTTTTTT.

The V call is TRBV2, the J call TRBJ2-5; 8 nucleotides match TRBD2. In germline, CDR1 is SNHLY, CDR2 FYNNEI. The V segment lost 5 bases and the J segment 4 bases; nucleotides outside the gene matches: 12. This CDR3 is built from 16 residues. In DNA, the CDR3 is TGTGCCAGCAGTTCGGGGGGGCCGGGACGATTAGAGACCCAGTACTTC. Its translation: CASSSGGPGRLETQYF.

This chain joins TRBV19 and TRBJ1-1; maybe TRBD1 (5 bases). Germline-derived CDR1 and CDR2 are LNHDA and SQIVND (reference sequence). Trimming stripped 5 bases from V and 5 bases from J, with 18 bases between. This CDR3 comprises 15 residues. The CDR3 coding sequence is TGTGCCAGTAGTTCCAACAGGAGGATAGGAACTGAAGCTTTCTTT. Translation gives CASSSNRRIGTEAFF. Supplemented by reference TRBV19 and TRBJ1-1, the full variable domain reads DGGITQSPKYLFRKEGQNVTLSCEQNLNHDAMYWYRQDPGQGLRLIYYSQIVNDFQKGDIAEGYSVSREKKESFPLTVTSAQKNPTAFYLCASSSNRRIGTEAFFGQGTRLTVV.

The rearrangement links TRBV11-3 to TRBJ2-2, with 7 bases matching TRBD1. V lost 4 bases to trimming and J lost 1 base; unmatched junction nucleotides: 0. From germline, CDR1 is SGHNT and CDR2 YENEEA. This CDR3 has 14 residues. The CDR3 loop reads CASSWTGNTGELFF. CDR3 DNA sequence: TGTGCCAGCAGCTGGACAGGGAACACCGGGGAGCTGTTTTTT. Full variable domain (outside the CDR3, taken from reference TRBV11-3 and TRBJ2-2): EAGVVQSPRYKIIEKKQPVAFWCNPISGHNTLYWYLQNLGQGPELLIRYENEEAVDDSQLPKDRFSAERLKGVDSTLKIQPAELGDSAVYLCASSWTGNTGELFFGEGSRLTVL.

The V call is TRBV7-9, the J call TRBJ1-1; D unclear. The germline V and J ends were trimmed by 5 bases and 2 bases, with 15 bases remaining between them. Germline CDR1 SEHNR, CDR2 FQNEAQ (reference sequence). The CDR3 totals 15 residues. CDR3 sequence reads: CASSGEAGINTEAFF. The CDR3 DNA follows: TGTGCCAGCAGCGGGGAGGCGGGGATTAACACTGAAGCTTTCTTT.

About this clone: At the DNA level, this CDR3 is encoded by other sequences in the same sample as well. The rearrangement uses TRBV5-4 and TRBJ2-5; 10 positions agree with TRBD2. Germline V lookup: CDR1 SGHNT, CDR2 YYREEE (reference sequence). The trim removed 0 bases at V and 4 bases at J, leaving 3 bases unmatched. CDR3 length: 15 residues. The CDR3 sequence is CASSLGLAGAETQYF. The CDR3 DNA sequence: TGTGCCAGCAGCTTGGGGCTAGCGGGAGCAGAGACCCAGTACTTC.

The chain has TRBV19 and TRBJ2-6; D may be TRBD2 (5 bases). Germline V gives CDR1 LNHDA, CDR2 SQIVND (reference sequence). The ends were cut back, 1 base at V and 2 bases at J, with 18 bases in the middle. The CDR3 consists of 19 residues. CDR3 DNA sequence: TGTGCCAGTAGTATAGTTCGAGGGCGCTCGCTGGCTGGGGCCAACGTCCTGACTTTC. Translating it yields CASSIVRGRSLAGANVLTF.

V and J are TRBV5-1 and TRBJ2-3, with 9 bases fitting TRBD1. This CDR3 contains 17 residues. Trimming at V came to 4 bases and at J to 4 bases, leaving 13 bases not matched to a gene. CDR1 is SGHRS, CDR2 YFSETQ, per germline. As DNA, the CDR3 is TGCGCCAGCAGCCCCGGAGTGGGACAGGGAGGGTCAGATACGCAGTATTTT. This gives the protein CASSPGVGQGGSDTQYF. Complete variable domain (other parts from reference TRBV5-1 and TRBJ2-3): KAGVTQTPRYLIKTRGQQVTLSCSPISGHRSVSWYQQTPGQGLQFLFEYFSETQRNKGNFPGRFSGRQFSNSRSEMNVSTLELGDSALYLCASSPGVGQGGSDTQYFGPGTRLTVL.

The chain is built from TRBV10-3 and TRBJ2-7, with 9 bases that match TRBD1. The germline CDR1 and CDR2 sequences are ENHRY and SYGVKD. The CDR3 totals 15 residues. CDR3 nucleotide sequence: TGTGGGTCGCTGGGCGGGACAGGGTTTTCCTACGAGCAGTACTTC. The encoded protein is CGSLGGTGFSYEQYF.

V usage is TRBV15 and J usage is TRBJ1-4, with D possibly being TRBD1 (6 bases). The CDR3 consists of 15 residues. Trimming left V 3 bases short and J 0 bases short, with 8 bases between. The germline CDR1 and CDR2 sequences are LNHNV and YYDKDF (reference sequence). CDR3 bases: TGTGCCACCAGCAGCTGGACAGCAACTAATGAAAAACTGTTTTTT. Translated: CATSSWTATNEKLFF.

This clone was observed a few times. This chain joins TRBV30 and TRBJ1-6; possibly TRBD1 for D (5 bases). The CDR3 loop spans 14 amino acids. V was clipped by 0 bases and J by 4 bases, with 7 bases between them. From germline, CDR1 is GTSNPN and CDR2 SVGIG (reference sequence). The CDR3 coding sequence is TGTGCCTGGAGTGTGACAGCTTATAATTCACCCCTCCACTTT. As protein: CAWSVTAYNSPLHF.

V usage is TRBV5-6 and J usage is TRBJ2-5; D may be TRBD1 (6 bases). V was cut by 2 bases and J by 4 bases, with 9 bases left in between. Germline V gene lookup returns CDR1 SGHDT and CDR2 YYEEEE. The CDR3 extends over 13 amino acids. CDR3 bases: TGTGCCAGCAGCTTCGACAGGAGAGAGACCCAGTACTTC. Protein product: CASSFDRRETQYF.

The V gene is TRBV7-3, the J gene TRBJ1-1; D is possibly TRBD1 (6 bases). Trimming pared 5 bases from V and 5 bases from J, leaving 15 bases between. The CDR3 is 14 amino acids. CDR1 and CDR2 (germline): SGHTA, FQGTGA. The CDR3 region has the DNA TGTGCCAGCAGCCCCGTAGGGGGAGAAACTGAAGCTTTCTTT. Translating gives CASSPVGGETEAFF.

The CDR3 region is CASSLRSGTQETQYF. The CDR3 DNA reads as TGTGCCAGCAGCTTAAGGTCAGGGACCCAAGAGACCCAGTACTTC. This chain uses TRBV7-2 with TRBJ2-5; D may match TRBD1 or TRBD2 (5 bases each). Trimming took off 2 bases at V and 1 base at J, with 11 bases between the two ends. This CDR3 comprises 15 residues. Germline-derived CDR1 and CDR2 are SGHTA and FQGNSA.

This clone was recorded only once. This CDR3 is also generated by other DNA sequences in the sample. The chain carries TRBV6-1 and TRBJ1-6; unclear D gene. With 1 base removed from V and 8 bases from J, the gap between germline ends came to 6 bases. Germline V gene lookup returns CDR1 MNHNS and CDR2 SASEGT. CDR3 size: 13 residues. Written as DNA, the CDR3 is TGTGCCAGCAGTGAAGGGCCCGATTCACCCCTCCACTTT. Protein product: CASSEGPDSPLHF.

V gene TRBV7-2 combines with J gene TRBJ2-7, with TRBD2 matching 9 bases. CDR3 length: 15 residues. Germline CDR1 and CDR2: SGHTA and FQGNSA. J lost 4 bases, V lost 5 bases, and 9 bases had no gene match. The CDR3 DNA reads TGTGCCAGCAGCCCGTTGGGGCGGGAGGGGTACGAGCAGTACTTC. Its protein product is CASSPLGREGYEQYF.

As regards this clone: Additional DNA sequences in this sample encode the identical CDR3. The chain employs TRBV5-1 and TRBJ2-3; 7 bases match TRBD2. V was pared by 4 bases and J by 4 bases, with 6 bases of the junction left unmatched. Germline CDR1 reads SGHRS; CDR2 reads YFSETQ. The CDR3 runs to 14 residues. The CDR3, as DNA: TGCGCCAGCAGCATAGCGGGCGCCCCAGATACGCAGTATTTT. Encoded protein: CASSIAGAPDTQYF. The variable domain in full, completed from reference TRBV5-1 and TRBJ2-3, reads KAGVTQTPRYLIKTRGQQVTLSCSPISGHRSVSWYQQTPGQGLQFLFEYFSETQRNKGNFPGRFSGRQFSNSRSEMNVSTLELGDSALYLCASSIAGAPDTQYFGPGTRLTVL.